This T cell receptor (beta chain) was recovered during a study of shared clonotypes between healthy human individuals. Unsorted PBMCs provided DNA that was sequenced on ten immunoSEQ deep assay plates. TCRdb's table, derived via immunoSEQ multiplex PCR, lists solely in-frame clones and lacks some. The table has roughly 500,000 clones, roughly three quarters seen once. V was trimmed by 7 bases and J by 0 bases, leaving 15 bases between them. Germline assignment: CDR1 LGHNT and CDR2 FRNRAP. The CDR3 runs to 15 residues. This TCR came from a woman aged 40 to 49 in good health. Some clones in this sample may be carry-over from other donors' samples. The sequenced sample was PBMCs. This sequence joins TRBV12-5 and TRBJ1-2; weak D call: TRBD1 (5 bases). The CDR3 coding sequence is TGTGCTAGTGCCCCGGGCAGGACACCTAACTATGGCTACACCTTC. This encodes CASAPGRTPNYGYTF.